This T cell receptor beta chain was recovered during a study of blood T cell repertoires in COVID-19. Produced via immunoSEQ multiplex PCR; TCRdb's table is partial and in-frame only. This table holds approximately 150,000 clones, approximately 80% found once. The CDR3 consists of 16 residues. Germline values: CDR1 LGHDT, CDR2 YNNKEL (reference sequence). V was clipped by 4 bases and J by 6 bases, with 19 bases between them. The TCR comes from a man aged 65-85 years who had recovered from COVID-19. V usage is TRBV3-1 (or the pseudogene TRBV3-2) and J usage is TRBJ1-5; TRBD1 might be the D (5 bases). Specimen: peripheral blood. CDR3 sequence (DNA): TGTGCCAGCAGCCCAGGGCGGAGGGGAGCGGGTCAGCCCCAGCATTTT. It is translated as CASSPGRRGAGQPQHF.